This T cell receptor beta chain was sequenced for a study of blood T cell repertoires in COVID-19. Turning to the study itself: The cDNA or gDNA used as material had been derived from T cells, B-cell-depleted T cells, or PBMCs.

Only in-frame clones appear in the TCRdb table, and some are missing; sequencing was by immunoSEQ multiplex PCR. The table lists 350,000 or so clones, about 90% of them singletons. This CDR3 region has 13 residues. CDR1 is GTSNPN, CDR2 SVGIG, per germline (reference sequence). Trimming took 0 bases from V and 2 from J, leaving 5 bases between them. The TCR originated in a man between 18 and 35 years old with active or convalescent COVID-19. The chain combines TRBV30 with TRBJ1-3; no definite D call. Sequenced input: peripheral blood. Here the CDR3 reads CAWSVPAGNTIYF. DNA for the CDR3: TGTGCCTGGAGTGTACCGGCTGGAAACACCATATATTTT.